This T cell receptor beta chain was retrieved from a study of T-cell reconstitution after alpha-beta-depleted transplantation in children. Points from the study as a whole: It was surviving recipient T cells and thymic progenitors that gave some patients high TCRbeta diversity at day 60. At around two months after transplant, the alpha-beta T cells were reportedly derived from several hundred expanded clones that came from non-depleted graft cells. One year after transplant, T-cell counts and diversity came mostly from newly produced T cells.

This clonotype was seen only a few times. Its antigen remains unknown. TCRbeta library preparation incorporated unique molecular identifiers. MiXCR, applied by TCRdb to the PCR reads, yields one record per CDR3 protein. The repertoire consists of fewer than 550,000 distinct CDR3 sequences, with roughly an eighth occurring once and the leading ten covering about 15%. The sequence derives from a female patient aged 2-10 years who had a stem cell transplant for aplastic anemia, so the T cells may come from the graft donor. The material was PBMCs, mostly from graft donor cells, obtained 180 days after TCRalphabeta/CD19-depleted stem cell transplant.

CDR3 coding DNA: TGTGCCAGCACTCCTCGCAGGGGGCCTGGGGCCAACGTCCTGACTTTC. Encoded protein: CASTPRRGPGANVLTF. The V and J genes are TRBV6-1 and TRBJ2-6; 8 bases line up with TRBD1. This CDR3 comprises 16 residues. Germline trimming cut 7 bases from V and 2 bases from J; bases unmatched to any gene: 7. Germline values: CDR1 MNHNS, CDR2 SASEGT.